The 25 T cell receptor beta chains in this list originate from one sample, sequenced in a study of T cell responses to AZD1222 COVID-19 vaccine. TCRdb's copy holds only in-frame clones and misses some; the assay was immunoSEQ multiplex PCR. The profile shows about 35,000 clones, approximately 90% of them singletons. Sequenced here: peripheral blood, sampled 28 days after the second AZD1222 dose. These receptors all stem from an adult who received the AZD1222 COVID-19 vaccine.

The rearrangement links TRBV2 to TRBJ2-2; weak D call: TRBD1 (6 bases). V dropped 7 bases and J dropped 0 bases, with 15 bases sitting between them. Germline assignment: CDR1 SNHLY and CDR2 FYNNEI. This CDR3 region has 16 residues. CDR3 in amino acids: CASTPETGSNTGELFF. DNA of the CDR3: TGTGCCAGCACCCCCGAGACAGGCTCGAACACCGGGGAGCTGTTTTTT.

The sample holds one count of this clone. The J gene is TRBJ2-7, the V gene TRBV27; either TRBD1 or TRBD2 may supply D (5 bases each). The CDR3 totals 15 residues. Germline V CDR1 and CDR2: MNHEY, SMNVEV (reference sequence). Trimming removed 6 bases from V and 0 bases from J, with 15 bases in between. This CDR3 reads CASSLRDRSSYEQYF. The CDR3 nucleotides read TGTGCCAGCAGCCTCCGGGACCGCAGCTCCTACGAGCAGTACTTC.

Notes on this clone: In the same sample, other DNA sequences code for this CDR3. The V gene is TRBV12-5, the J gene TRBJ1-3; no reliable D call. Trimming pared 6 bases from V and 0 bases from J, leaving 9 bases between. The germline V gene encodes CDR1 LGHNT and CDR2 FRNRAP. The CDR3 contains 14 residues. CDR3 in DNA: TGTGCTAGTGGCCTGTCGGCCTCTGGAAACACCATATATTTT. Its protein product is CASGLSASGNTIYF.

This chain joins TRBV7-3 and TRBJ1-1, with D unclear. CDR3 length equals 13 residues. Germline CDR1 is SGHTA and CDR2 is FQGTGA. The ends were cut back, 1 base at V and 1 base at J, with 4 bases in the middle. As DNA, the CDR3 is TGTGCCAGCAGCTTAATTCAGAACACTGAAGCTTTCTTT. The encoded protein is CASSLIQNTEAFF.

This chain uses TRBV25-1 with TRBJ2-7; D is possibly TRBD1 (6 bases). Between the trimmed V and J ends, which lost 8 bases and 2 bases, there was a span of 13 bases. The CDR3 is made up of 13 amino acids. Germline V gene lookup returns CDR1 MGHDK and CDR2 SYGVNS. Here the CDR3 reads CASRGQPPYEQYF. CDR3 DNA: TGTGCCAGCCGAGGACAGCCTCCCTACGAGCAGTACTTC.

The chain is built from TRBV6-5 and TRBJ1-2, with D perhaps matching TRBD1 (6 bases). The ends were cut back, 6 bases at V and 7 bases at J, with 21 bases in the middle. The germline V gene has CDR1 MNHEY and CDR2 SVGAGI. The CDR3 covers 15 residues. The CDR3 protein is CASSPTPIQGSGYTF. In DNA, the CDR3 is TGTGCCAGCAGCCCAACCCCAATACAGGGCTCTGGCTACACCTTC.

The chain combines TRBV30 with TRBJ1-5, with D tentatively TRBD1 (5 bases). V gave up 6 bases and J gave up 7 bases, with 10 bases separating them. Germline CDR1 reads GTSNPN; CDR2 reads SVGIG (reference sequence). CDR3 size: 11 residues. The CDR3 region is CACGRDQPQHF. The CDR3 coding sequence is TGTGCCTGCGGTAGGGACCAGCCCCAGCATTTT.

DNA of the CDR3: TGTGCCAGTAGTCCGATTCCAGGGACTTTGCATTCACCCCTCCACTTT. Translated, it gives CASSPIPGTLHSPLHF. V and J are TRBV19 and TRBJ1-6; a weak D match, TRBD1 (5 bases). This CDR3 is 16 amino acids long. CDR1 is LNHDA, CDR2 SQIVND, per germline (reference sequence). The V end lost 5 bases, the J end lost 8 bases, and 19 bases lay between the germline ends.

The rearrangement joins TRBV25-1 to TRBJ1-6, with 7 bases identical to TRBD1. The CDR3 covers 14 residues. The V and J ends lost 9 bases and 6 bases, in that order; junction bases with no gene match: 8. Germline V lookup: CDR1 MGHDK, CDR2 SYGVNS. DNA for the CDR3: TGTGCCAGTATAATCCGGGACAGTAATTCACCCCTCCACTTT. Amino acids: CASIIRDSNSPLHF.

The chain uses TRBV6-1 and TRBJ2-5, with 7 positions matching TRBD1. Germline V CDR1 and CDR2: MNHNS, SASEGT. This CDR3 is 16 amino acids long. V shed 2 bases and J 4 bases; nucleotides not matched to a gene: 10. For the CDR3, the DNA is TGTGCCAGCAGTGAACAGCTAACAGGGGCAGGAGAGACCCAGTACTTC. Translation gives CASSEQLTGAGETQYF.

The gene calls are TRBV7-2 and TRBJ1-1; TRBD1 might be the D (5 bases). Germline CDR1 SGHTA, CDR2 FQGNSA. V was clipped by 1 base and J by 11 bases, with 23 bases between them. CDR3 length: 16 amino acids. Written as DNA, the CDR3 is TGTGCCAGCAGCTTAGACTCGGGCAGAGGGGAGAGTAGGGCTTTCTTT. Its protein is CASSLDSGRGESRAFF.

The rearrangement uses TRBV5-1 and TRBJ2-1; 7 bases fit TRBD1. The length of the CDR3 is 14 residues. Losses at the gene ends were 6 bases for V and 6 bases for J; bases not matched to a gene: 9. Per germline, CDR1 SGHRS and CDR2 YFSETQ. CDR3: CASNRDRGSNEQFF. CDR3 nucleotide sequence: TGCGCCAGCAATAGGGACAGAGGATCCAATGAGCAGTTCTTC.

The rearrangement links TRBV7-2 to TRBJ2-3; unclear D gene. The CDR3 is made up of 16 amino acids. V lost 6 bases and J 2 bases, leaving 18 bases between the germline ends. Germline V lookup: CDR1 SGHTA, CDR2 FQGNSA. CDR3 in amino acids: CASSDFPLTLTDTQYF. The CDR3 DNA follows: TGTGCCAGCAGTGACTTTCCGCTCACTCTCACAGATACGCAGTATTTT.

The gene calls are TRBV2 and TRBJ1-2, with 7 bases identical to TRBD1. V lost 9 bases, J lost 4 bases, and 8 bases stayed unmatched. Germline CDR1 and CDR2: SNHLY and FYNNEI. The CDR3 loop spans 13 amino acids. The CDR3 DNA sequence: TGTGCCAGTAGACAGGGCCTACCCTATGGCTACACCTTC. This sequence encodes CASRQGLPYGYTF.

Written as DNA, the CDR3 is TGTGCCATCAGCCCGGGACAGACTGGAAACACCATATATTTT. It yields the protein CAISPGQTGNTIYF. The J gene is TRBJ1-3, the V gene TRBV10-3; TRBD1 matches at 7 bases. From germline, CDR1 is ENHRY and CDR2 SYGVKD. CDR3 length: 14 amino acids. The V gene end was trimmed by 6 bases and the J gene end by 2 bases; junction bases not matched to a gene: 4.

In this sample, this clone turned up a few times. The genes are TRBV5-1 and TRBJ1-5; TRBD1 matches at 10 bases. Germline CDR1 is SGHRS and CDR2 is YFSETQ. V was pared by 4 bases and J by 6 bases, with 7 bases of the junction left unmatched. The CDR3 runs to 15 residues. CDR3 region: CASSERTGGGQPQHF. As DNA, the CDR3 is TGCGCCAGCAGCGAAAGGACAGGGGGAGGTCAGCCCCAGCATTTT. The complete variable domain, with remaining parts taken from reference TRBV5-1 and TRBJ1-5, reads KAGVTQTPRYLIKTRGQQVTLSCSPISGHRSVSWYQQTPGQGLQFLFEYFSETQRNKGNFPGRFSGRQFSNSRSEMNVSTLELGDSALYLCASSERTGGGQPQHFGDGTRLSIL.

The CDR3 protein is CASSQVKNTEAFF. The CDR3 DNA reads TGTGCCAGCAGCCAAGTCAAGAACACTGAAGCTTTCTTT. The chain joins TRBV3-1 (or the pseudogene TRBV3-2) to TRBJ1-1; D gene uncertain. This CDR3 region has 13 residues. Germline V lookup: CDR1 LGHDT, CDR2 YNNKEL (reference sequence). V was cut by 1 base and J by 1 base, with 4 bases left in between.

The V gene is TRBV18, the J gene TRBJ2-3, with 9 positions matching TRBD2. Germline V gives CDR1 KGHSH, CDR2 LQKENI. This CDR3 contains 16 residues. V shed 4 bases, J shed 3 bases, and the junction held 8 bases outside the gene matches. For the CDR3, the DNA is TGTGCCAGCTCACGATCGACTAGCGGAGGAACAGATACGCAGTATTTT. As protein: CASSRSTSGGTDTQYF.

V gene TRBV28 combines with J gene TRBJ2-5; TRBD1 matches at 7 bases. This CDR3 has 16 amino acids. Germline loops: CDR1 MDHEN, CDR2 SYDVKM. V dropped 3 bases and J dropped 4; count of bases not matched to a gene: 11. This chain's CDR3 is CASSFGQVAVPETQYF. The CDR3 nucleotides are TGTGCCAGCAGTTTTGGACAGGTAGCTGTCCCAGAGACCCAGTACTTC.

The chain joins TRBV5-4 to TRBJ1-2; perhaps TRBD1 as D (5 bases). Trimming stripped 4 bases from V and 5 bases from J, with 15 bases between. CDR3 size: 14 residues. CDR1 is SGHNT, CDR2 YYREEE, per germline (reference sequence). CDR3 loop: CASSPGPNFYGYTF. Here the CDR3 DNA reads TGTGCCAGCAGCCCGGGGCCCAATTTTTATGGCTACACCTTC.

This chain connects TRBV11-2 to TRBJ2-1; D possibly uses TRBD1 or TRBD2 (5 bases each). The germline V gene encodes CDR1 SGHAT and CDR2 FQNNGV. The CDR3 totals 15 residues. The ends were cut back, 4 bases at V and 4 bases at J, with 14 bases in the middle. Written as DNA, the CDR3 is TGTGCCAGCAGCTCGGGACGGTCGTCTTACAATGAGCAGTTCTTC. Protein sequence: CASSSGRSSYNEQFF.

The chain uses TRBV7-2 and TRBJ1-1; D remains unclear. CDR1 SGHTA and CDR2 FQGNSA come from the germline V gene. Trimming pared 5 bases from V and 1 base from J, leaving 14 bases between. The length of the CDR3 is 15 residues. CDR3 sequence: CASSPRWSSNTEAFF. The CDR3 coding sequence is TGTGCCAGCAGCCCCAGGTGGAGTTCGAACACTGAAGCTTTCTTT.

V gene TRBV29-1 combines with J gene TRBJ1-4, with TRBD1 as a possible D gene (6 bases). Germline CDR1 and CDR2: SQVTM and ANQGSEA. With 7 bases removed from V and 2 bases from J, the gap between germline ends came to 17 bases. This CDR3 is 15 amino acids long. The CDR3 nucleotides are TGCAGCGCCGATGGGGGGCGGGGTACTAATGAAAAACTGTTTTTT. It encodes CSADGGRGTNEKLFF.

CDR3: CASSPGQGAGKNIQYF. The CDR3 DNA sequence: TGTGCCAGCAGCCCAGGACAGGGAGCGGGCAAAAACATTCAGTACTTC. J is TRBJ2-4 and V is TRBV9; TRBD1 matches 8 bases. V shed 4 bases, J shed 3 bases, and the junction held 9 bases outside the gene matches. The CDR3 is 16 amino acids. Germline V gene sequence: CDR1 SGDLS, CDR2 YYNGEE.

The rearrangement uses TRBV30 and TRBJ1-5; no clear D gene. The CDR3 has 15 amino acids. Germline lookup yields CDR1 GTSNPN and CDR2 SVGIG (reference sequence). V lost 2 bases to trimming and J lost 3 bases, with 14 bases between them. The CDR3 protein is CAWSSPGGYNQPQHF. Written as DNA, the CDR3 is TGTGCCTGGAGTTCGCCCGGAGGGTACAATCAGCCCCAGCATTTT.